A selection of T cell receptor beta chains follows, all from one sample in a study of CD8 T cells in Susac syndrome. TCRdb analysed the immunoSEQ multiplex PCR reads with MiXCR anew, one entry per CDR3 protein. The table lists roughly 190,000 distinct CDR3 sequences, 85% to 95% of them singletons, with 0.085% to 0.11% in the top ten. The sample taken for sequencing was CD4+ T cells from PBMCs. The receptors were gathered from a human donor in good health. Both conserved end residues are part of each CDR3. D genes are given only for firm matches. Size tells how often a clone was seen (once, few, many) or the class of an expanded clone, and some rows leave it out.

size,J,V,D,CDR3,DNA
NA,TRBJ2-5,TRBV30,TRBD2,CAWSSGGPQETQYF,TGTGCCTGGAGTAGCGGGGGGCCTCAAGAGACCCAGTACTTC
once,TRBJ2-3,TRBV20-1,NA,CSAQPTYTDTQYF,TGCAGTGCTCAGCCGACCTACACAGATACGCAGTATTTT
NA,TRBJ1-1,TRBV20-1,NA,CSARALSTNTEAFF,TGCAGTGCTAGAGCCCTGTCTACGAACACTGAAGCTTTCTTT
NA,TRBJ2-7,TRBV7-9,NA,CASSFGGVQTEQYF,TGTGCCAGCAGCTTCGGAGGGGTCCAAACCGAGCAGTACTTC
NA,TRBJ1-4,TRBV27,NA,CASSSEREEKLFF,TGTGCCAGCAGTTCGGAACGGGAGGAAAAACTGTTTTTT
NA,TRBJ2-7,TRBV20-1,NA,CSAGPRARNSYEQYF,TGCAGTGCAGGCCCCCGGGCCCGCAATTCCTACGAGCAGTACTTC
NA,TRBJ1-5,TRBV20-1,NA,CSARAPGASNQPQHF,TGCAGTGCTAGAGCCCCAGGGGCGAGCAATCAGCCCCAGCATTTT
NA,TRBJ2-5,TRBV7-9,TRBD1,CASDMGQPGQETQYF,TGTGCCAGCGACATGGGACAGCCGGGACAAGAGACCCAGTACTTC
NA,TRBJ1-2,TRBV14,NA,CASSQGRSYGYTF,TGTGCCAGCAGCCAAGGGCGTTCCTATGGCTACACCTTC
NA,TRBJ2-5,TRBV3-1,TRBD2,CASSQDSRGRSVPWTQYF,TGTGCCAGCAGCCAAGATTCGCGCGGGAGGTCCGTACCGTGGACCCAGTACTTC
NA,TRBJ2-7,TRBV30,TRBD2,CAWSVPAGVSYEQYF,TGTGCCTGGAGTGTACCAGCGGGAGTCTCCTACGAGCAGTACTTC
NA,TRBJ2-1,TRBV24-1,NA,CATSDGVTLSSYNEQFF,TGTGCCACCAGTGATGGGGTTACACTGAGCTCCTACAATGAGCAGTTCTTC
NA,TRBJ1-1,TRBV29-1,NA,CSVRWALPLAEAFF,TGCAGCGTTCGATGGGCACTGCCATTAGCTGAAGCTTTCTTT
NA,TRBJ2-1,TRBV2,TRBD2,CAGGTSGRSSYNEQFF,TGTGCCGGGGGGACTAGCGGGAGGAGCTCCTACAATGAGCAGTTCTTC
NA,TRBJ2-2,TRBV29-1,NA,CSVEDYQSGELFF,TGCAGCGTTGAAGATTATCAGTCCGGGGAGCTGTTTTTT
NA,TRBJ2-1,TRBV2,TRBD2,CASSETRVSGSLFPEQFF,TGTGCCAGCAGCGAGACTCGGGTTAGCGGGAGTCTTTTTCCTGAGCAGTTCTTC
NA,TRBJ2-2,TRBV5-6,TRBD2,CASSLRLAMNTGELFF,TGTGCCAGCAGCCTGAGACTAGCTATGAACACCGGGGAGCTGTTTTTT
NA,TRBJ2-2,TRBV2,TRBD1,CASRVKTGGTGELFF,TGTGCCAGCAGAGTCAAGACAGGGGGGACCGGGGAGCTGTTTTTT
NA,TRBJ2-3,TRBV20-1,TRBD2,CSARTFGGGRQGSDTQYF,TGCAGTGCTAGAACGTTTGGCGGGGGGAGGCAGGGCTCGGATACGCAGTATTTT
once,TRBJ1-4,TRBV27,NA,CASSYTLGKLFF,TGTGCCAGCAGTTATACCCTGGGAAAACTGTTTTTT
NA,TRBJ1-1,TRBV15,NA,CATSPGPNTEAFF,TGTGCCACCAGCCCGGGACCGAACACTGAAGCTTTCTTT
NA,TRBJ2-5,TRBV28,NA,CASTEGPQETQYF,TGTGCCAGCACCGAGGGACCGCAAGAGACCCAGTACTTC
NA,TRBJ2-3,TRBV20-1,NA,CSARRRRVSTDTQYF,TGCAGTGCTCGGCGGAGGCGGGTTAGCACAGATACGCAGTATTTT
NA,TRBJ2-5,TRBV4-3,NA,CASSQSVDF,TGCGCCAGCAGCCAATCGGTCGACTTC
NA,TRBJ1-3,TRBV6-2/TRBV6-3,NA,CASSFRASGNTIYF,TGTGCCAGCAGCTTTCGGGCCTCTGGAAACACCATATATTTT
NA,TRBJ2-4,TRBV7-9,TRBD2,CASSLGSGRKYF,TGTGCCAGCAGCTTAGGAAGCGGGAGAAAGTACTTC
NA,TRBJ2-5,TRBV9,TRBD2,CASSQGTSGTQETQYF,TGTGCCAGCAGCCAAGGGACTAGCGGAACCCAAGAGACCCAGTACTTC
once,TRBJ2-7,TRBV29-1,TRBD2,CSVEKPGGARLAGVPYEQYF,TGCAGCGTTGAAAAACCTGGCGGGGCGAGACTAGCGGGGGTGCCCTACGAGCAGTACTTC
NA,TRBJ1-2,TRBV30,TRBD1,CAFDTTTGRDGYTF,TGTGCCTTCGATACCACGACAGGGAGAGATGGCTACACCTTC
NA,TRBJ2-5,TRBV7-2,NA,CASSLRSAQETQYF,TGTGCCAGCAGCTTAAGGTCCGCGCAAGAGACCCAGTACTTC
NA,TRBJ2-1,TRBV12-3/TRBV12-4,TRBD2,CASTRTSGYNEQFF,TGTGCCAGCACCAGGACTAGCGGTTACAATGAGCAGTTCTTC
once,TRBJ2-3,TRBV14,NA,CASSQGTTGTDTQYF,TGTGCCAGCAGCCAAGGCACAACGGGCACAGATACGCAGTATTTT
NA,TRBJ2-7,TRBV30,TRBD1,CAWSVGLGTGDEQYF,TGTGCCTGGAGTGTTGGTTTAGGGACAGGGGACGAGCAGTACTTC
NA,TRBJ2-3,TRBV20-1,TRBD2,CSARAGARDTQYF,TGCAGTGCTAGGGCGGGAGCGAGGGATACGCAGTATTTT
NA,TRBJ2-3,TRBV7-2,TRBD2,CASSGSGARTDTQYF,TGTGCCAGCAGCGGGAGCGGGGCCCGCACAGATACGCAGTATTTT
NA,TRBJ2-5,TRBV12-3/TRBV12-4,TRBD2,CASSGTRRETQYF,TGTGCCAGCAGTGGGACTAGGCGAGAGACCCAGTACTTC
NA,TRBJ2-1,TRBV7-8,TRBD2,CASSLALAGGPVNEQFF,TGTGCCAGCAGCTTAGCGCTGGCGGGAGGGCCTGTCAATGAGCAGTTCTTC
NA,TRBJ1-4,TRBV15,NA,CATSKSTNEKLFF,TGTGCCACCTCTAAATCAACTAATGAAAAACTGTTTTTT
NA,TRBJ2-6,TRBV7-9,NA,CANLIDGTSGANVLTF,TGTGCCAACCTTATAGACGGAACCTCTGGGGCCAACGTCCTGACTTTC
NA,TRBJ2-4,TRBV29-1,NA,CSVVGGRSKNIQYF,TGCAGCGTTGTTGGGGGCCGCTCCAAAAACATTCAGTACTTC
NA,TRBJ2-7,TRBV20-1,TRBD1,CSASLPRGLYEQYF,TGCAGTGCTAGTCTCCCCAGGGGGCTCTACGAGCAGTACTTC
NA,TRBJ2-7,TRBV15,NA,CATSRDTSYEQYF,TGTGCCACCAGCAGGGACACCTCCTACGAGCAGTACTTC
NA,TRBJ2-1,TRBV2,TRBD2,CASSWTSGSYNEQFF,TGTGCCAGCAGTTGGACTAGCGGGTCCTACAATGAGCAGTTCTTC
once,TRBJ2-1,TRBV5-1,TRBD2,CASSLTSGISEQFF,TGCGCCAGCAGCTTGACTAGCGGGATCAGTGAGCAGTTCTTC
NA,TRBJ2-7,TRBV7-8,NA,CASSLVHPYEQYF,TGTGCCAGCAGCTTAGTACACCCCTACGAGCAGTACTTC